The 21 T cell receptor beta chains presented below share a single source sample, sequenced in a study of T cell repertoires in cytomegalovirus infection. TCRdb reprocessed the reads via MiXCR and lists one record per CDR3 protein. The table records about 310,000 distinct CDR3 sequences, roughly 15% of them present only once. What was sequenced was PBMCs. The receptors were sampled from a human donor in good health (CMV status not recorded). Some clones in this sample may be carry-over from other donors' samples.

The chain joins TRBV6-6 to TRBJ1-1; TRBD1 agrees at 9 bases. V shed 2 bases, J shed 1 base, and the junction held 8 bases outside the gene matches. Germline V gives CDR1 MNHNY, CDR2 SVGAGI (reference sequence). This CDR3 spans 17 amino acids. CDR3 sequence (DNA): TGTGCCAGCAGTTACCCCCAGGACAGGGGATGGAACACTGAAGCTTTCTTT. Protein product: CASSYPQDRGWNTEAFF.

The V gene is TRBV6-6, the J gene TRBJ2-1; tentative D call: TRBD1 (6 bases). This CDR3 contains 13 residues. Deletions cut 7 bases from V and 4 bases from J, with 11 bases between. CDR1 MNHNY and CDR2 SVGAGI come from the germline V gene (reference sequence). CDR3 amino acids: CASTGQRYNEQFF. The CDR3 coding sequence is TGTGCCAGCACGGGACAACGGTACAATGAGCAGTTCTTC.

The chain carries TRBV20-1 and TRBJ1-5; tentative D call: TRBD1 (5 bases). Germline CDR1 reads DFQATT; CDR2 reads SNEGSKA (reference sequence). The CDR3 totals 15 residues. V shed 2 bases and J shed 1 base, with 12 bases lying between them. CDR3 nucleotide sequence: TGCAGTGCTAGAAGGCAGGGTGACAGCAATCAGCCCCAGCATTTT. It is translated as CSARRQGDSNQPQHF.

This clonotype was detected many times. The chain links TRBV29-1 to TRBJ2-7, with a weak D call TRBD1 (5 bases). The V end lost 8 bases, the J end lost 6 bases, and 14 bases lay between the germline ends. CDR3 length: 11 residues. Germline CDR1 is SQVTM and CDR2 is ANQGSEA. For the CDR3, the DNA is TGCAGCACCGGACAACGCGGCGAGCAGTACTTC. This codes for CSTGQRGEQYF.

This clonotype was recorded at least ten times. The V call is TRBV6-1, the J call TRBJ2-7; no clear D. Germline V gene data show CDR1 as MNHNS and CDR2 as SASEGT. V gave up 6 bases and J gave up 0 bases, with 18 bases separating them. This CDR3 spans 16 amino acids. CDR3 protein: CASRLYRSVSSYEQYF. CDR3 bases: TGTGCCAGCAGGTTATACAGATCGGTAAGCTCCTACGAGCAGTACTTC.

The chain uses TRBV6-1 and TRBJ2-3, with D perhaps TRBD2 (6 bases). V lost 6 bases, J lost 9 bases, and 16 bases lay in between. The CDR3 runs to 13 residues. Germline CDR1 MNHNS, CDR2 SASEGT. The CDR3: CASSPSVGRTQYF. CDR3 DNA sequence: TGTGCCAGCAGCCCATCGGTGGGGAGGACGCAGTATTTT.

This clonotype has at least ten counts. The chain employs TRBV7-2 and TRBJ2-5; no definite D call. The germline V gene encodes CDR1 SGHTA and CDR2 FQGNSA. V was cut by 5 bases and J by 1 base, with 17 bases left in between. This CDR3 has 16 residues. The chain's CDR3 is CASSPNRPASQETQYF. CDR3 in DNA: TGTGCCAGCAGCCCCAATCGCCCCGCATCCCAAGAGACCCAGTACTTC.

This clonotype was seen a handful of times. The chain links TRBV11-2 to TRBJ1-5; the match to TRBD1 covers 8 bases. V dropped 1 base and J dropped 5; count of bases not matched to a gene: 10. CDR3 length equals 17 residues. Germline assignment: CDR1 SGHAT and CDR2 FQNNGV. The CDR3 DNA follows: TGTGCCAGCAGCTTAGGGCGCAGACAGGGGTTATATCAGCCCCAGCATTTT. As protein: CASSLGRRQGLYQPQHF.

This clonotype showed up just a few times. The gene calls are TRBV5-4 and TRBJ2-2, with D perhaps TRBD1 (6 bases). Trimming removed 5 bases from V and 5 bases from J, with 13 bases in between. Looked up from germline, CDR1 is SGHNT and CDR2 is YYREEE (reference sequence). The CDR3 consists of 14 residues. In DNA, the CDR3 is TGTGCCAGCAGACGGGACACGGGTACCGGGGAGCTGTTTTTT. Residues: CASRRDTGTGELFF.

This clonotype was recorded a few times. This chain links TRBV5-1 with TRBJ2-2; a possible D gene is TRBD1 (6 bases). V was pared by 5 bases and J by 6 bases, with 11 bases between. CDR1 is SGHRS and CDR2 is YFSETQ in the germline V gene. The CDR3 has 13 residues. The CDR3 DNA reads TGCGCCAGCAGGGACAGTCCCCCCGGGGAGCTGTTTTTT. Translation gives CASRDSPPGELFF. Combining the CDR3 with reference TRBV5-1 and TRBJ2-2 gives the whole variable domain KAGVTQTPRYLIKTRGQQVTLSCSPISGHRSVSWYQQTPGQGLQFLFEYFSETQRNKGNFPGRFSGRQFSNSRSEMNVSTLELGDSALYLCASRDSPPGELFFGEGSRLTVL.

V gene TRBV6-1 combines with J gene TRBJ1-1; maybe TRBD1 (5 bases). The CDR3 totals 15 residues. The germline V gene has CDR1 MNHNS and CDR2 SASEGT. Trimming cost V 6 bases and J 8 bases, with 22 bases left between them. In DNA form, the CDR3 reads TGTGCCAGCAGACCTACTTACTCCGGGACTGAAGAAGCTTTCTTT. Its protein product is CASRPTYSGTEEAFF.

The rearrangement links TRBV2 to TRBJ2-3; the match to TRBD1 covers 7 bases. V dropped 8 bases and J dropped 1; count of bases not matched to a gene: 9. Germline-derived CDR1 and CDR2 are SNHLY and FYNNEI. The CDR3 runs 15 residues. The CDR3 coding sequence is TGTGCCAGCGCACGAGAGGGGGCTCGCACAGATACGCAGTATTTT. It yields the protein CASAREGARTDTQYF.

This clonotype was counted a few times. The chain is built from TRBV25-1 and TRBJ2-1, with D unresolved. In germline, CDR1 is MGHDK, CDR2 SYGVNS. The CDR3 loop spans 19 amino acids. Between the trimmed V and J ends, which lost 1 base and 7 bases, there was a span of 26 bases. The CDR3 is CASSELGGNYKIDVNEQFF. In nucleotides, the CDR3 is TGTGCCAGCAGTGAATTAGGCGGAAACTACAAAATTGACGTTAATGAGCAGTTCTTC.

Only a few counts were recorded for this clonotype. CDR3 sequence reads: CATSDQFANEQFF. The CDR3, as DNA: TGTGCCACCAGTGACCAGTTCGCCAATGAGCAGTTCTTC. The V and J genes are TRBV24-1 and TRBJ2-1; no clear D gene. The CDR3 is 13 amino acids. CDR1 is KGHDR and CDR2 is SFDVKD in the germline V gene. V shed 4 bases and J shed 6 bases, with 9 bases lying between them.

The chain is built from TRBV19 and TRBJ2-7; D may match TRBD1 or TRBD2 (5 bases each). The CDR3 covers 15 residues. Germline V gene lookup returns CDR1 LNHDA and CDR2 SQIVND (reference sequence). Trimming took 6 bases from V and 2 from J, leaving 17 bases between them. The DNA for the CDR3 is TGTGCCAGTAGCTCCGTCCGGGGCCCCCCCTACGAGCAGTACTTC. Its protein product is CASSSVRGPPYEQYF.

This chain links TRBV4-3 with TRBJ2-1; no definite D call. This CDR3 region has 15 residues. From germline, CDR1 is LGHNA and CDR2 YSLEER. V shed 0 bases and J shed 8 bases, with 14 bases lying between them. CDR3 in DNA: TGCGCCAGCAGCCAAGATAGAAGAAGCAACGATGAGCAGTTCTTC. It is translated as CASSQDRRSNDEQFF.

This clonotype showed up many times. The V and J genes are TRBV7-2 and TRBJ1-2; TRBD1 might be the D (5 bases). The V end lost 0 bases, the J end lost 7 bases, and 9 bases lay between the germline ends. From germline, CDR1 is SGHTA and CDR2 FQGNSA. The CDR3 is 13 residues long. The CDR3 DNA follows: TGTGCCAGCAGCTTAGCAGGGGTTCGTGGCTACACCTTC. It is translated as CASSLAGVRGYTF.

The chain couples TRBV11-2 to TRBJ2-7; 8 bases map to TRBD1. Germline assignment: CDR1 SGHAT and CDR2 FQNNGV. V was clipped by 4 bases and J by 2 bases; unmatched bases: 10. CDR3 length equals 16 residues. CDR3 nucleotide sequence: TGTGCCAGCAGCTCGACAGGGGCAGGGGGCCCCTACGAGCAGTACTTC. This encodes CASSSTGAGGPYEQYF.

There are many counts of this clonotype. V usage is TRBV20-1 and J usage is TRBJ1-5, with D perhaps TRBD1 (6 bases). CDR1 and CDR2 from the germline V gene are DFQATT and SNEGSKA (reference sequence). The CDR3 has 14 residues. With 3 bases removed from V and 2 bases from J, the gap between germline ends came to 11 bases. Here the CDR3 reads CSARAGAGNQPQHF. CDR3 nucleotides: TGCAGTGCTAGGGCGGGGGCGGGCAATCAGCCCCAGCATTTT.

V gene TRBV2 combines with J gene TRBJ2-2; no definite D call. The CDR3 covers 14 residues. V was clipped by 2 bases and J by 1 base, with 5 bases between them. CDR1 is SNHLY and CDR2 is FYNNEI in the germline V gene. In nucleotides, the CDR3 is TGTGCCAGCAGTGAAACTTTGAACACCGGGGAGCTGTTTTTT. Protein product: CASSETLNTGELFF.

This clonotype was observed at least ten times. The CDR3 sequence: CASSTGQTSNTGELFF. DNA of the CDR3: TGTGCCAGCAGCACTGGACAGACTTCGAACACCGGGGAGCTGTTTTTT. The chain carries TRBV7-2 and TRBJ2-2; D is possibly TRBD1 (6 bases). With 5 bases removed from V and 0 bases from J, the gap between germline ends came to 13 bases. This CDR3 is 16 amino acids long. The germline V gene has CDR1 SGHTA and CDR2 FQGNSA. Full variable domain (remainder filled in from reference TRBV7-2 and TRBJ2-2): GAGVSQSPSNKVTEKGKDVELRCDPISGHTALYWYRQSLGQGLEFLIYFQGNSAPDKSGLPSDRFSAERTGGSVSTLTIQRTQQEDSAVYLCASSTGQTSNTGELFFGEGSRLTVL.